Shown below are 29 T cell receptor beta chains from a single sample sequenced in a study of blood T cell repertoires in COVID-19. TCRdb keeps only in-frame clones here, not all; method: immunoSEQ multiplex PCR. The sample contains tens of thousands of clones, more than 80% of which appear only once. Sequencing was done on a sample of peripheral blood. All receptors derive from a man aged 80 or over with acute or convalescent COVID-19.

The chain combines TRBV19 with TRBJ2-1, with 10 nucleotides matching TRBD2. The germline CDR1 and CDR2 sequences are LNHDA and SQIVND (reference sequence). This CDR3 region has 18 residues. The V gene end was trimmed by 5 bases and the J gene end by 2 bases; junction bases not matched to a gene: 12. CDR3 loop: CASSPLTSGKSAYNEQFF. The CDR3 nucleotides read TGTGCCAGTAGTCCTCTTACTAGCGGGAAAAGCGCCTACAATGAGCAGTTCTTC.

The chain recombines TRBV7-9 with TRBJ1-1, with D possibly TRBD1 on 5 matching bases. The CDR3 spans 14 residues. V shed 5 bases and J shed 4 bases, with 14 bases lying between them. Germline values: CDR1 SEHNR, CDR2 FQNEAQ (reference sequence). CDR3 protein: CASSPGLYGTEAFF. Written as DNA, the CDR3 is TGTGCCAGCAGCCCGGGACTCTACGGCACTGAAGCTTTCTTT.

The chain joins TRBV2 to TRBJ1-1; 8 bases are shared with TRBD1. CDR1 and CDR2 from the germline V gene are SNHLY and FYNNEI. V gave up 2 bases and J gave up 2 bases; unmatched junction bases: 4. CDR3 length: 15 amino acids. CDR3 in DNA: TGTGCCAGCAGTGAATCAGGACAGGGAAACACTGAAGCTTTCTTT. Residues: CASSESGQGNTEAFF.

The rearrangement uses TRBV4-2 and TRBJ2-5; 8 bases fit TRBD2. Trimming removed 0 bases from V and 5 bases from J; junction bases left unmatched: 8. Germline V gene sequence: CDR1 LGHNA, CDR2 YNFKEQ. This CDR3 is 16 amino acids long. CDR3 amino acids: CASSQDSGRGYETQYF. In nucleotides, the CDR3 is TGTGCCAGCAGCCAAGATTCCGGGAGGGGTTATGAGACCCAGTACTTC.

This chain links TRBV4-1 with TRBJ2-7; 10 nucleotides agree with TRBD2. The CDR3 has 18 residues. Germline CDR1 MGHRA, CDR2 YSYEKL. Unmatched junction bases numbered 10, after V lost 0 bases and J lost 2 bases. As DNA, the CDR3 is TGCGCCAGCAGCCAAGATCGGGTTAGCGGGAGGCGTCCCTACGAGCAGTACTTC. It codes for CASSQDRVSGRRPYEQYF.

The chain is built from TRBV7-2 and TRBJ2-3; the D gene is possibly TRBD1 (5 bases). V was trimmed by 5 bases and J by 3 bases, leaving 12 bases between them. CDR1 SGHTA and CDR2 FQGNSA come from the germline V gene. The CDR3 runs to 14 residues. CDR3 sequence (DNA): TGTGCCAGCAGCCCAACCAGACAGACAGATACGCAGTATTTT. It encodes CASSPTRQTDTQYF.

This clone occurred a few times. V usage is TRBV7-8 and J usage is TRBJ2-5; tentatively, D is TRBD1 (6 bases). The V gene's germline CDR1 is SGHVS and CDR2 FQNEAQ. The CDR3 totals 14 residues. Trimming left V 5 bases short and J 2 bases short, with 12 bases between. The CDR3 coding sequence is TGTGCCAGCAGCATGTTAGGACAGCAAGAGACCCAGTACTTC. Encoded protein: CASSMLGQQETQYF.

The chain is built from TRBV5-1 and TRBJ1-4; D uncertain. V lost 2 bases to trimming and J lost 4 bases, with 15 bases between them. The CDR3 has 16 amino acids. The germline gives CDR1 SGHRS, CDR2 YFSETQ. DNA of the CDR3: TGCGCCAGCAGCTTTGGTTCGGGAGTACTTAATGAAAAACTGTTTTTT. Translated: CASSFGSGVLNEKLFF.

The gene calls are TRBV7-2 and TRBJ2-3; 12 bases are shared with TRBD2. Trimming took 8 bases from V and 3 from J; bases not matched to a gene: 3. Germline V gene data show CDR1 as SGHTA and CDR2 as FQGNSA. The CDR3 contains 14 residues. The CDR3 DNA sequence: TGTGCCAGCGTAGGGACTAGCGGGACAGATACGCAGTATTTT. Translated, it gives CASVGTSGTDTQYF.

V gene TRBV2 combines with J gene TRBJ2-1, with D possibly being TRBD1 (5 bases). The CDR3 is made up of 14 amino acids. Germline values: CDR1 SNHLY, CDR2 FYNNEI. The V end lost 5 bases, the J end lost 1 base, and 9 bases lay between the germline ends. The CDR3 sequence is CASSQGRSYNEQFF. The CDR3 nucleotides are TGTGCCAGCAGTCAGGGCCGGTCCTACAATGAGCAGTTCTTC.

The chain links TRBV5-1 to TRBJ2-6; maybe TRBD1 (5 bases). Germline values: CDR1 SGHRS, CDR2 YFSETQ. CDR3 length equals 15 residues. Between the trimmed V and J ends, which lost 3 bases and 2 bases, there was a span of 9 bases. The DNA of the CDR3 is TGCGCCAGCAGCTCCGACAGAACTGGGGCCAACGTCCTGACTTTC. It translates to CASSSDRTGANVLTF.

The CDR3: CASRSGDSNTGELFF. CDR3 DNA: TGTGCCTCCCGCTCCGGGGACTCGAACACCGGGGAGCTGTTTTTT. The chain combines TRBV19 with TRBJ2-2; possibly TRBD2 for D (6 bases). Looked up from germline, CDR1 is LNHDA and CDR2 is SQIVND (reference sequence). The CDR3 is 15 amino acids. V lost 11 bases to trimming and J lost 0 bases, with 16 bases between them. The full variable domain, its missing parts supplied by reference TRBV19 and TRBJ2-2, is DGGITQSPKYLFRKEGQNVTLSCEQNLNHDAMYWYRQDPGQGLRLIYYSQIVNDFQKGDIAEGYSVSREKKESFPLTVTSAQKNPTAFYLCASRSGDSNTGELFFGEGSRLTVL.

This clone was observed a single time. The J gene is TRBJ1-1, the V gene TRBV7-9, with 11 bases fitting TRBD1. The CDR3 runs to 14 residues. CDR1 is SEHNR and CDR2 is FQNEAQ in the germline V gene (reference sequence). V dropped 7 bases and J dropped 5; count of bases not matched to a gene: 6. The DNA for the CDR3 is TGTGCCAGCAATAGGGACAGGGGGTTTACTGAAGCTTTCTTT. Its protein is CASNRDRGFTEAFF. The variable domain in full, with the rest retrieved from reference TRBV7-9 and TRBJ1-1, is DTGVSQNPRHKITKRGQNVTFRCDPISEHNRLYWYRQTLGQGPEFLTYFQNEAQLEKSRLLSDRFSAERPKGSFSTLEIQRTEQGDSAMYLCASNRDRGFTEAFFGQGTRLTVV.

The chain recombines TRBV5-1 with TRBJ2-2; 11 positions match TRBD1. V shed 4 bases, J shed 10 bases, and the junction held 12 bases outside the gene matches. The CDR3 contains 16 residues. Germline V CDR1 and CDR2: SGHRS, YFSETQ. The CDR3, as DNA: TGCGCCAGCAGCCCGGGACAGGGGGTACCCGGTTTGGAGCTGTTTTTT. Its translation: CASSPGQGVPGLELFF.

The rearrangement links TRBV2 to TRBJ1-5, with 8 bases aligning to TRBD1. This CDR3 region has 16 residues. Unmatched junction bases numbered 7, after V lost 0 bases and J lost 6 bases. The germline V gene has CDR1 SNHLY and CDR2 FYNNEI. The CDR3 reads CASSEAGTGRVQPQHF. The CDR3 DNA reads TGTGCCAGCAGTGAAGCGGGGACAGGAAGGGTTCAGCCCCAGCATTTT.

The chain combines TRBV28 with TRBJ1-2; 7 bases match TRBD1. With 5 bases clipped from V and 3 bases from J, the junction kept 6 bases outside the gene matches. The CDR3 has 14 amino acids. Germline lookup yields CDR1 MDHEN and CDR2 SYDVKM. The CDR3 DNA follows: TGTGCCAGCAGTCCCAGGGGGTTAGACTATGGCTACACCTTC. Protein product: CASSPRGLDYGYTF.

The chain combines TRBV7-8 with TRBJ2-2; TRBD1 matches at 8 bases. Germline V gives CDR1 SGHVS, CDR2 FQNEAQ. V lost 4 bases and J lost 1; bases outside the gene matches: 8. The CDR3 extends over 17 amino acids. The CDR3 is CASSSTAGTGNTGELFF. The CDR3 DNA reads TGTGCCAGCAGCTCTACCGCAGGGACAGGGAACACCGGGGAGCTGTTTTTT.

The V and J genes are TRBV6-5 and TRBJ2-2, with 8 bases lining up with TRBD2. The ends lost 6 bases at V and 5 bases at J; junction bases unmatched: 2. CDR1 MNHEY and CDR2 SVGAGI come from the germline V gene. The CDR3 runs to 13 residues. The CDR3 loop is CASRKRGTGELFF. The CDR3 coding sequence is TGTGCCAGCAGGAAGCGGGGGACCGGGGAGCTGTTTTTT.

CDR3 residues: CASSFGKRRSYEQYF. CDR3 DNA sequence: TGTGCCAGCAGTTTCGGTAAAAGGAGGTCCTACGAGCAGTACTTC. The rearrangement uses TRBV28 and TRBJ2-7, with D possibly TRBD2 on 5 matching bases. V lost 3 bases, J lost 1 base, and 13 bases lay in between. Per germline, CDR1 MDHEN and CDR2 SYDVKM. The CDR3 is 15 residues long.

This clone was observed a handful of times. The chain employs TRBV5-1 and TRBJ2-2; D perhaps matches TRBD1 (6 bases). CDR1 is SGHRS and CDR2 is YFSETQ in the germline V gene. The CDR3 is made up of 15 amino acids. With 0 bases removed from V and 2 bases from J, the gap between germline ends came to 8 bases. CDR3 sequence reads: CASSLGDTNTGELFF. The DNA for the CDR3 is TGCGCCAGCAGCTTGGGGGACACAAACACCGGGGAGCTGTTTTTT.

There are a few counts of this clone. This sequence joins TRBV5-1 and TRBJ2-2; D call uncertain. The germline V gene has CDR1 SGHRS and CDR2 YFSETQ. The CDR3 is 13 amino acids. Trimming pared 3 bases from V and 0 bases from J, leaving 3 bases between. The CDR3 DNA reads TGCGCCAGCAGCTCCTCGAACACCGGGGAGCTGTTTTTT. Translated: CASSSSNTGELFF.

This clone was detected only a few times. The chain employs TRBV2 and TRBJ1-1, with 8 nucleotides matching TRBD1. Losses at the gene ends were 8 bases for V and 4 bases for J; bases not matched to a gene: 9. Germline V gene lookup returns CDR1 SNHLY and CDR2 FYNNEI. The CDR3 runs to 14 residues. The CDR3 DNA reads as TGTGCCAGCGGCGACAGGGGAAGGGGCACTGAAGCTTTCTTT. Translated, it gives CASGDRGRGTEAFF.

This chain connects TRBV19 to TRBJ2-1; no reliable D call. The CDR3 loop spans 13 amino acids. Trimming pared 3 bases from V and 8 bases from J, leaving 11 bases between. Germline-derived CDR1 and CDR2 are LNHDA and SQIVND (reference sequence). This CDR3 is CASSILTFDEQFF. The CDR3 DNA sequence: TGTGCCAGTAGTATCTTGACATTTGATGAGCAGTTCTTC.

In its sample, this clone was seen a few times. The rearrangement uses TRBV7-9 and TRBJ1-3, with 10 bases matching TRBD1. Unmatched junction bases numbered 4, after V lost 0 bases and J lost 8 bases. CDR1 and CDR2 from the germline V gene are SEHNR and FQNEAQ (reference sequence). The CDR3 sequence is 15 residues long. The CDR3 loop is CASSLADRGPHTIYF. DNA for the CDR3: TGTGCCAGCAGCTTAGCTGACAGGGGGCCACACACCATATATTTT.

The V gene is TRBV2, the J gene TRBJ1-5; TRBD1 agrees at 10 bases. Per germline, CDR1 SNHLY and CDR2 FYNNEI. The CDR3 totals 15 residues. With 6 bases clipped from V and 4 bases from J, the junction kept 6 bases outside the gene matches. The CDR3, as DNA: TGTGCCAGCAGGAGGGGACAGGGGACTAATCAGCCCCAGCATTTT. This sequence encodes CASRRGQGTNQPQHF.

This clone was seen a single time. The chain employs TRBV11-3 and TRBJ2-1; 9 nucleotides line up with TRBD2. CDR1 and CDR2 from the germline V gene are SGHNT and YENEEA. The CDR3 has 15 amino acids. V trimming: 5 bases; J trimming: 2 bases; junction bases outside the gene matches: 4. The CDR3 region is CASSPGTSPYNEQFF. The CDR3 bases are TGTGCCAGCAGCCCCGGGACTAGCCCCTACAATGAGCAGTTCTTC.

The chain recombines TRBV28 with TRBJ2-1; D might be TRBD2 (5 bases). V was shortened by 1 base and J by 5 bases, with 12 bases between the two germline ends. Per germline, CDR1 MDHEN and CDR2 SYDVKM. The length of the CDR3 is 15 residues. CDR3 amino acids: CASSLYGTGDNEQFF. The CDR3 DNA reads as TGTGCCAGCAGTTTATATGGCACCGGGGACAATGAGCAGTTCTTC.

This chain links TRBV19 with TRBJ2-1; D ambiguous. The germline gives CDR1 LNHDA, CDR2 SQIVND (reference sequence). CDR3 length equals 11 residues. The V end was cut by 6 bases, the J end by 6 bases, with 6 bases between. Here the CDR3 reads CASSLGNEQFF. CDR3 DNA sequence: TGTGCCAGTAGCCTCGGCAATGAGCAGTTCTTC.

The chain joins TRBV7-8 to TRBJ2-6; 8 bases agree with TRBD2. With 5 bases clipped from V and 0 bases from J, the junction kept 12 bases outside the gene matches. Germline V lookup: CDR1 SGHVS, CDR2 FQNEAQ. The CDR3 is 19 amino acids. The CDR3 loop is CASSPREGPGRSGANVLTF. In DNA, the CDR3 is TGTGCCAGCAGCCCCCGGGAGGGGCCGGGCCGCTCTGGGGCCAACGTCCTGACTTTC.